This entry lists 20 T cell receptor beta chains sequenced from one sample in a study of shared clonotypes between healthy human individuals. The protocol was immunoSEQ multiplex PCR, while the TCRdb copy is restricted to in-frame clones and leaves out a portion. The sample lists roughly 530,000 clones; approximately 95% were seen once. The specimen sequenced was naive CD4+ T cells sorted from blood. The subset is: CD45RA+ positively selected. The source is a woman in her 30s in good health.

V gene TRBV5-1 combines with J gene TRBJ1-2; a weak D match, TRBD1 (6 bases). V was trimmed by 4 bases and J by 1 base, leaving 17 bases between them. The CDR3 is 16 amino acids. Germline CDR1 reads SGHRS; CDR2 reads YFSETQ. For the CDR3, the DNA is TGCGCCAGCAGCGAGAGGACAGAACGACATAACTATGGCTACACCTTC. The encoded protein is CASSERTERHNYGYTF. Full variable domain (rest looked up from reference TRBV5-1 and TRBJ1-2): KAGVTQTPRYLIKTRGQQVTLSCSPISGHRSVSWYQQTPGQGLQFLFEYFSETQRNKGNFPGRFSGRQFSNSRSEMNVSTLELGDSALYLCASSERTERHNYGYTFGSGTRLTVV.

V is TRBV18 and J is TRBJ2-2; TRBD1 matches at 8 bases. Germline CDR1 reads KGHSH; CDR2 reads LQKENI. The CDR3 has 15 residues. J lost 6 bases, V lost 4 bases, and 7 bases had no gene match. The CDR3 DNA sequence: TGTGCCAGCTCACGGTTGACAGGGGATTCCGGGGAGCTGTTTTTT. It translates to CASSRLTGDSGELFF. The full variable domain, completed using reference TRBV18 and TRBJ2-2, is NAGVMQNPRHLVRRRGQEARLRCSPMKGHSHVYWYRQLPEEGLKFMVYLQKENIIDESGMPKERFSAEFPKEGPSILRIQQVVRGDSAAYFCASSRLTGDSGELFFGEGSRLTVL.

The chain carries TRBV10-3 and TRBJ2-7; 8 bases align to TRBD2. Germline trimming cut 7 bases from V and 5 bases from J; bases unmatched to any gene: 7. The V gene's germline CDR1 is ENHRY and CDR2 SYGVKD. The CDR3 extends over 13 amino acids. CDR3 coding DNA: TGTGCCATCATGAAGCGGGAGTTAGACGAGCAGTACTTC. Protein product: CAIMKRELDEQYF.

V is TRBV5-6 and J is TRBJ1-2; the D is unclear. This CDR3 has 14 amino acids. Germline CDR1 and CDR2: SGHDT and YYEEEE. V gave up 3 bases and J gave up 2 bases, with 11 bases separating them. The DNA of the CDR3 is TGTGCCAGCAGCTCTTTGGACCGGAACTATGGCTACACCTTC. Its protein is CASSSLDRNYGYTF.

This chain connects TRBV7-6 to TRBJ2-7; TRBD2 agrees at 12 bases. V was pared by 2 bases and J by 6 bases, with 11 bases of the junction left unmatched. The CDR3 extends over 17 amino acids. In germline, CDR1 is SGHVS, CDR2 FNYEAQ. The CDR3, as DNA: TGTGCCAGCAGCTTATATTCCCGGACTAGCGGGAATATCGAGCAGTACTTC. Translation gives CASSLYSRTSGNIEQYF. Filled out from reference TRBV7-6 and TRBJ2-7, the complete variable domain reads GAGVSQSPRYKVTKRGQDVALRCDPISGHVSLYWYRQALGQGPEFLTYFNYEAQQDKSGLPNDRFSAERPEGSISTLTIQRTEQRDSAMYRCASSLYSRTSGNIEQYFGPGTRLTVT.

The J gene is TRBJ2-7, the V gene TRBV5-1, with D tentatively TRBD2 (5 bases). The CDR3 runs to 16 residues. V lost 0 bases and J lost 0, with 13 bases in between. Looked up from germline, CDR1 is SGHRS and CDR2 is YFSETQ. In DNA form, the CDR3 reads TGCGCCAGCAGCTTGGTATCGGGCGGGCCCTCCTACGAGCAGTACTTC. Translation: CASSLVSGGPSYEQYF. Full variable domain (remainder filled in from reference TRBV5-1 and TRBJ2-7): KAGVTQTPRYLIKTRGQQVTLSCSPISGHRSVSWYQQTPGQGLQFLFEYFSETQRNKGNFPGRFSGRQFSNSRSEMNVSTLELGDSALYLCASSLVSGGPSYEQYFGPGTRLTVT.

The chain is built from TRBV2 and TRBJ2-7; 7 bases align to TRBD1. CDR1 is SNHLY, CDR2 FYNNEI, per germline. The CDR3 contains 13 residues. The V and J ends lost 2 bases and 3 bases, in that order; junction bases with no gene match: 1. The CDR3 sequence is CASSEQGDYEQYF. CDR3 DNA sequence: TGTGCCAGCAGTGAACAGGGGGACTACGAGCAGTACTTC.

The chain employs TRBV29-1 and TRBJ2-7; 9 nucleotides align to TRBD1. The germline V gene has CDR1 SQVTM and CDR2 ANQGSEA. V lost 4 bases to trimming and J lost 2 bases; unmatched junction nucleotides: 12. The CDR3 has 16 residues. CDR3 residues: CSVAGTGGTGAYEQYF. The CDR3 DNA follows: TGCAGCGTTGCGGGAACAGGGGGCACTGGGGCCTACGAGCAGTACTTC.

The count of this clone is one. J is TRBJ1-5 and V is TRBV9; D unresolved. Germline V gives CDR1 SGDLS, CDR2 YYNGEE. This CDR3 is built from 18 residues. With 0 bases removed from V and 5 bases from J, the gap between germline ends came to 21 bases. The CDR3 reads CASSVGRFSRRPYQPQHF. CDR3 sequence (DNA): TGTGCCAGCAGCGTAGGACGTTTCAGTAGACGGCCTTATCAGCCCCAGCATTTT.

This chain connects TRBV6-6 to TRBJ2-1; D unclear. There are 15 residues in the CDR3. Trimming cost V 6 bases and J 1 base, with 13 bases left between them. Per germline, CDR1 MNHNY and CDR2 SVGAGI (reference sequence). This chain's CDR3 is CASSPRPGSYNEQFF. The DNA of the CDR3 is TGTGCCAGCAGCCCCCGCCCGGGTTCCTACAATGAGCAGTTCTTC.

The chain has TRBV18 and TRBJ1-2; no clear D. Trimming left V 4 bases short and J 1 base short, with 7 bases between. The germline gives CDR1 KGHSH, CDR2 LQKENI. This CDR3 has 13 amino acids. CDR3 coding DNA: TGTGCCAGCTCACTGTCCGTTAACTATGGCTACACCTTC. Amino acid sequence: CASSLSVNYGYTF.

The chain employs TRBV28 and TRBJ2-3, with D perhaps assigned TRBD1 or TRBD2 (6 bases each). CDR3 length: 15 residues. Germline V CDR1 and CDR2: MDHEN, SYDVKM. V was pared by 5 bases and J by 2 bases, with 14 bases between. The CDR3 DNA sequence: TGTGCCAGCAGTCCGTCCGGGGGCCCCACAGATACGCAGTATTTT. It translates to CASSPSGGPTDTQYF.

V gene TRBV19 combines with J gene TRBJ2-1, with no clear D. There are 15 residues in the CDR3. CDR1 and CDR2 from the germline V gene are LNHDA and SQIVND (reference sequence). V gave up 3 bases and J gave up 3 bases, with 12 bases separating them. The CDR3 loop reads CASSMSSDDYNEQFF. CDR3 DNA sequence: TGTGCCAGTAGTATGTCGTCTGACGACTACAATGAGCAGTTCTTC.

This chain connects TRBV5-4 to TRBJ2-7; D may be TRBD1 (7 bases). CDR1 and CDR2 from the germline V gene are SGHNT and YYREEE (reference sequence). The CDR3 covers 15 residues. Trimming removed 4 bases from V and 1 base from J, with 15 bases in between. The chain's CDR3 is CASSMAGTASYEQYF. CDR3 DNA sequence: TGTGCCAGCAGCATGGCGGGGACAGCATCCTACGAGCAGTACTTC.

This clone was picked up one time. The V and J genes are TRBV6-5 and TRBJ1-5; D unclear. V gave up 5 bases and J gave up 0 bases, with 11 bases separating them. Germline V gene lookup returns CDR1 MNHEY and CDR2 SVGAGI. The CDR3 is 15 residues long. The CDR3 nucleotides read TGTGCCAGCAGTGCCCGACTAAATAGCAATCAGCCCCAGCATTTT. It translates to CASSARLNSNQPQHF.

This clone was observed a single time. This chain connects TRBV4-1 to TRBJ2-2; tentatively, D is TRBD1 (6 bases). The CDR3 is made up of 15 amino acids. V gave up 8 bases and J gave up 2 bases, with 15 bases separating them. Germline CDR1 and CDR2: MGHRA and YSYEKL. In nucleotides, the CDR3 is TGCGCCAGCCGAAGAGGGGGTGTTAACACCGGGGAGCTGTTTTTT. It encodes CASRRGGVNTGELFF.

This chain uses TRBV28 with TRBJ1-2, with D possibly being TRBD1 (5 bases). This CDR3 spans 14 amino acids. From germline, CDR1 is MDHEN and CDR2 SYDVKM. Trimming shortened V by 2 bases and J by 6 bases, and 13 bases separated the two germline ends. DNA of the CDR3: TGTGCCAGCAGTTTACCTGACCCGACAGATGGCTACACCTTC. Its translation: CASSLPDPTDGYTF.

The chain combines TRBV6-1 with TRBJ1-5; D is unresolved. Germline assignment: CDR1 MNHNS and CDR2 SASEGT. The ends were cut back, 3 bases at V and 12 bases at J, with 12 bases in the middle. This CDR3 has 12 amino acids. The CDR3: CASSDAGLLQHF. The CDR3 DNA is TGTGCCAGCAGTGATGCCGGGCTCCTCCAGCATTTT.

V is TRBV7-2 and J is TRBJ1-5, with a tentative D call TRBD1 (5 bases). This CDR3 spans 14 amino acids. V was clipped by 1 base and J by 4 bases, with 8 bases between them. Germline values: CDR1 SGHTA, CDR2 FQGNSA. CDR3 DNA: TGTGCCAGCAGCTTAGGCCCAGGGAATCAGCCCCAGCATTTT. Translation: CASSLGPGNQPQHF.

The chain joins TRBV7-6 to TRBJ2-7; 8 bases agree with TRBD1. Germline V lookup: CDR1 SGHVS, CDR2 FNYEAQ. V shed 5 bases and J 6 bases; nucleotides not matched to a gene: 12. CDR3 length equals 15 residues. The CDR3 loop is CASSVGQGVIGEQYF. The CDR3 DNA reads TGTGCCAGCAGCGTCGGACAGGGCGTGATCGGCGAGCAGTACTTC.